This T cell receptor beta chain was sequenced during a study of blood T cell repertoires in COVID-19. Study-level information: Italy, Spain and the United States were the sources of the convalescent and acute COVID-19 samples. Sample material is recorded as cDNA or gDNA derived from T cells, B-cell-depleted T cells, or PBMCs.

Germline-derived CDR1 and CDR2 are PRHDT and FYEKMQ (reference sequence). Unmatched junction bases numbered 8, after V lost 6 bases and J lost 0 bases. The CDR3 is 17 residues long. In the authors' methods: Estimated nucleated cell counts came from reference gene primer amplification. Measured with immunoSEQ multiplex PCR; TCRdb has only the in-frame clones, and not every one. V and J calls and clone size come straight from that table; D and trimming were deduced from the DNA. The table shows some 210,000 clones, with roughly 84% occurring only once. The material sequenced was peripheral blood. This TCR was recovered from a woman aged 40-49 years who had recovered from COVID-19. The chain is built from TRBV13 and TRBJ2-2, with 9 nucleotides matching TRBD2. This chain's CDR3 is CASSLAGRYTNTGELFF. The CDR3 DNA follows: TGTGCCAGCAGTCTAGCGGGACGATACACGAACACCGGGGAGCTGTTTTTT.